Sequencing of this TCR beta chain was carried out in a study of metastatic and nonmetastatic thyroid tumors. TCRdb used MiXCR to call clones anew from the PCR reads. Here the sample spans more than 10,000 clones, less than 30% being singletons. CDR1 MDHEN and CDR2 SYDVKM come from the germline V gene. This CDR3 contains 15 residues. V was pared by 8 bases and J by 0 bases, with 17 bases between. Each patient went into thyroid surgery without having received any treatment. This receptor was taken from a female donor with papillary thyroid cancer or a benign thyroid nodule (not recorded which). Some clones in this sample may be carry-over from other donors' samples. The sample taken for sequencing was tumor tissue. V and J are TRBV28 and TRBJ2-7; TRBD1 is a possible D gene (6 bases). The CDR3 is CASRGLEGVSYEQYF. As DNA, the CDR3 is TGTGCCAGCCGGGGCCTAGAGGGGGTCTCCTACGAGCAGTACTTC.